The 11 T cell receptor beta chains below come from one sample, sequenced in a study of blood T cell repertoires in COVID-19. The method was immunoSEQ multiplex PCR; TCRdb's version includes in-frame clones alone and lacks a portion of them. The data contain approximately 300,000 clones, roughly nine tenths of them singletons. Specimen: PBMCs or T cells enriched from blood (not recorded which). The receptors originated from a woman aged 25 to 39 who had recovered from COVID-19.

The genes are TRBV25-1 and TRBJ1-4; 8 bases line up with TRBD1. The CDR3 extends over 15 amino acids. Germline-derived CDR1 and CDR2 are MGHDK and SYGVNS. Trimming took 1 base from V and 6 from J; bases not matched to a gene: 4. Here the CDR3 reads CASSEFTGGDEKLFF. The DNA for the CDR3 is TGTGCCAGCAGTGAATTCACAGGGGGGGATGAAAAACTGTTTTTT.

The chain links TRBV4-1 to TRBJ2-5; 7 bases align to TRBD1. The length of the CDR3 is 16 residues. V lost 0 bases to trimming and J lost 7 bases; unmatched junction nucleotides: 11. Looked up from germline, CDR1 is MGHRA and CDR2 is YSYEKL. The CDR3 loop is CASSQDGNRGFGTQYF. The CDR3 coding sequence is TGCGCCAGCAGCCAAGATGGTAACAGGGGTTTCGGGACCCAGTACTTC.

V and J are TRBV15 and TRBJ1-6, with a tentative D call TRBD1 (5 bases). Trimming stripped 4 bases from V and 6 bases from J, with 7 bases between. The CDR3 runs 13 residues. Germline V gene lookup returns CDR1 LNHNV and CDR2 YYDKDF (reference sequence). DNA for the CDR3: TGTGCCACCAGCACGACAGTTAATTCACCCCTCCACTTT. It translates to CATSTTVNSPLHF.

The chain joins TRBV7-9 to TRBJ2-3; 7 bases agree with TRBD2. The ends lost 4 bases at V and 2 bases at J; junction bases unmatched: 3. Per germline, CDR1 SEHNR and CDR2 FQNEAQ (reference sequence). The CDR3 spans 14 residues. The CDR3 sequence is CASSSGGNTDTQYF. DNA for the CDR3: TGTGCCAGCAGCTCGGGGGGAAACACAGATACGCAGTATTTT.

The chain couples TRBV19 to TRBJ1-5; D possibly corresponds to TRBD1 (5 bases). The CDR3 has 14 residues. V lost 4 bases to trimming and J lost 6 bases, with 13 bases between them. Germline CDR1 is LNHDA and CDR2 is SQIVND (reference sequence). The CDR3 sequence is CASSKGAGLQPQHF. The CDR3, as DNA: TGTGCCAGTAGTAAAGGGGCAGGGCTTCAGCCCCAGCATTTT. The variable domain in full, with the rest retrieved from reference TRBV19 and TRBJ1-5, is DGGITQSPKYLFRKEGQNVTLSCEQNLNHDAMYWYRQDPGQGLRLIYYSQIVNDFQKGDIAEGYSVSREKKESFPLTVTSAQKNPTAFYLCASSKGAGLQPQHFGDGTRLSIL.

The chain couples TRBV28 to TRBJ1-2; 10 positions match TRBD1. The length of the CDR3 is 15 residues. The ends lost 5 bases at V and 7 bases at J; junction bases unmatched: 10. Germline V CDR1 and CDR2: MDHEN, SYDVKM. The CDR3 DNA is TGTGCCAGCAGTGTGACAGGGGGCGGGGTAGGTGGCTACACCTTC. This encodes CASSVTGGGVGGYTF.

This rearrangement joins TRBV5-1 to TRBJ1-2; D ambiguous. The germline V and J ends were trimmed by 4 bases and 4 bases, with 11 bases remaining between them. The CDR3 runs 13 residues. The germline CDR1 and CDR2 sequences are SGHRS and YFSETQ. The CDR3 spells CASSQDGSYGYTF. The CDR3 region has the DNA TGCGCCAGCAGCCAAGACGGGAGCTATGGCTACACCTTC.

This chain connects TRBV4-1 to TRBJ1-3; tentatively, D is TRBD1 (6 bases). Trimming shortened V by 2 bases and J by 0 bases, and 14 bases separated the two germline ends. Germline V gene sequence: CDR1 MGHRA, CDR2 YSYEKL. This CDR3 comprises 17 residues. The CDR3 nucleotides read TGCGCCAGCAGCCAAAACAGGGAGAAGAGCTCTGGAAACACCATATATTTT. Its protein product is CASSQNREKSSGNTIYF.

This clone was found once. The V gene is TRBV18, the J gene TRBJ1-1; D is perhaps TRBD1 (6 bases). Germline V lookup: CDR1 KGHSH, CDR2 LQKENI. The V gene lost 6 bases and the J gene lost 0 bases, with 8 bases spanning the gap. This CDR3 has 13 amino acids. DNA of the CDR3: TGTGCCAGCTCGAGACAGGTGAACACTGAAGCTTTCTTT. Translated: CASSRQVNTEAFF.

The gene calls are TRBV7-2 and TRBJ2-7; 9 bases fit TRBD1. Germline CDR1 is SGHTA and CDR2 is FQGNSA. The J segment lost 3 bases and the V segment lost 5 bases, leaving 8 bases of the junction unmatched. The CDR3 covers 15 residues. The CDR3 loop reads CASSRGGTGNYEQYF. In DNA, the CDR3 is TGTGCCAGCAGCCGTGGCGGGACAGGGAACTACGAGCAGTACTTC.

The rearrangement links TRBV6-1 to TRBJ2-7; the match to TRBD1 covers 7 bases. CDR3 size: 16 residues. The V gene end was trimmed by 2 bases and the J gene end by 3 bases; junction bases not matched to a gene: 10. The germline V gene has CDR1 MNHNS and CDR2 SASEGT. The CDR3, as DNA: TGTGCCAGCAGTGAAAGGGGGCGCGGTTCGGGCTACGAGCAGTACTTC. It is translated as CASSERGRGSGYEQYF.